This T cell receptor beta chain is from a study of blood T cell repertoires in COVID-19. Turning to the study itself: COVID-19 samples collected from the United States, Italy and Spain covered acute and convalescent phases.

The CDR3 totals 16 residues. The V gene lost 5 bases and the J gene lost 1 base, with 17 bases spanning the gap. Germline V gene data show CDR1 as LNHDA and CDR2 as SQIVND (reference sequence). Libraries were prepared by immunoSEQ multiplex PCR; TCRdb keeps only in-frame clonotypes and omits some of them. The sample contains about 90,000 clones, about 92% of which appear only once. This clone was recorded only once. Sequenced: peripheral blood. The chain couples TRBV19 to TRBJ1-1, with D perhaps matching TRBD1 (6 bases). This receptor was taken from a woman aged 60-70 years with active COVID-19. The CDR3 DNA reads as TGTGCCAGTAGTCCCCGGAGAGGGGGAACGAACACTGAAGCTTTCTTT. This codes for CASSPRRGGTNTEAFF.